The entry that follows covers one T cell receptor delta chain sequence. This sample is part of a study of gamma-delta T cells after stem cell transplantation. TCRdb ran CATT on the RT-PCR reads. The sample has 13,000 or so delta-chain clones; around 33% are singletons. The germline V gene has CDR1 NSMFDY and CDR2 ISSIKDK. With 3 bases clipped from V and 0 bases from J, the junction kept 10 bases outside the gene matches. The CDR3 length is 19 residues. The sequence came from a human donor. It is not recorded whose cells these are; they may come from a transplant donor. What was sequenced was gamma-delta T cells. The chain carries TRAV29/DV5 and TRDJ3; TRDD3 matches 9 bases. The CDR3 sequence is CAATRGGGYPSWDTRQMFF. The CDR3 DNA is TGTGCAGCAACCCGCGGGGGGGGATACCCCTCCTGGGACACCCGACAGATGTTTTTC.